These 13 T cell receptor beta chains were all obtained from the same sample, sequenced in a study of cytomegalovirus exposure and HLA in healthy donors. The PCR used 60 Vbeta and 13 Jbeta primers. Method: immunoSEQ multiplex PCR; TCRdb's copy keeps in-frame clones and lacks some. This sample has around 150,000 clones; roughly 9.6% occur once, and the top ten carry 5.5% to 8%. The sample taken for sequencing was PBMCs. These TCRs come from a woman aged 40 to 50 in good health and CMV-seropositive.

This chain uses TRBV29-1 with TRBJ2-5, with D possibly being TRBD2 (6 bases). Trimming removed 3 bases at V and 4 bases at J, with 12 bases between. Germline CDR1 and CDR2: SQVTM and ANQGSEA. This CDR3 spans 13 amino acids. The CDR3 DNA follows: TGCAGCGTTGATCCGGGGGTTGGAGAGACCCAGTACTTC. Its protein is CSVDPGVGETQYF.

This clone came up a few times. J is TRBJ2-5 and V is TRBV7-6, with 7 positions matching TRBD1. This CDR3 contains 14 residues. Per the germline V gene, CDR1 is SGHVS and CDR2 is FNYEAQ. J gave up 1 base and V 5 bases, and 4 bases lay outside the gene matches. The CDR3 DNA reads as TGTGCCAGCAGCCCCCGACAGGGCCAAGAGACCCAGTACTTC. It codes for CASSPRQGQETQYF.

The chain uses TRBV7-3 and TRBJ2-5; tentative D call: TRBD2 (5 bases). This CDR3 is 15 amino acids long. CDR1 is SGHTA and CDR2 is FQGTGA in the germline V gene. V lost 5 bases and J 1 base, leaving 14 bases between the germline ends. The CDR3 reads CASSPAGGFQETQYF. CDR3 nucleotide sequence: TGTGCCAGCAGCCCGGCCGGAGGTTTCCAAGAGACCCAGTACTTC.

In this sample, this clone turned up a few times. The CDR3 nucleotides read TGCGCCAGCAGCCAAGATATTGGCACTAACAATCAGCCCCAGCATTTT. It yields the protein CASSQDIGTNNQPQHF. This sequence joins TRBV4-3 and TRBJ1-5, with D hard to call. There are 16 residues in the CDR3. Trimming removed 0 bases from V and 3 bases from J, with 12 bases in between. The V gene's germline CDR1 is LGHNA and CDR2 YSLEER.

Notes on this clone: A junction boundary mismatches the germline segment, possibly from a read error. V gene TRBV7-2 combines with J gene TRBJ1-5; D perhaps matches TRBD1 (5 bases). The CDR3 runs 15 residues. The germline V gene has CDR1 SGHTA and CDR2 FQGNSA. As DNA, the CDR3 is TGTGCCAGCAGCTTAGTCCGGGGGAGCAATCAGCCCCAGAATTTT. This gives the protein CASSLVRGSNQPQNF.

V and J are TRBV29-1 and TRBJ2-7; 10 bases are shared with TRBD1. The CDR3 extends over 15 amino acids. The V and J ends lost 6 bases and 1 base, in that order; junction bases with no gene match: 9. Germline V gene data show CDR1 as SQVTM and CDR2 as ANQGSEA. The CDR3 loop is CSVRDRGGRSYEQYF. CDR3 sequence (DNA): TGCAGCGTAAGGGACAGGGGAGGTCGGTCCTACGAGCAGTACTTC.

The rearrangement uses TRBV7-2 and TRBJ1-2; D unresolved. The CDR3 has 12 residues. The V and J ends lost 4 bases and 8 bases respectively, with 11 bases between them. CDR1 SGHTA and CDR2 FQGNSA come from the germline V gene. The CDR3 DNA follows: TGTGCCAGCAGCTCTGCGGGTGGCGGCTACACCTTC. Amino acids: CASSSAGGGYTF.

The V call is TRBV5-1, the J call TRBJ2-5, with a weak D call TRBD2 (7 bases). This CDR3 contains 15 residues. Trimming shortened V by 4 bases and J by 2 bases, and 15 bases separated the two germline ends. The germline V gene has CDR1 SGHRS and CDR2 YFSETQ. CDR3 residues: CASSLRGGGQETQYF. Here the CDR3 DNA reads TGCGCCAGCAGCCTTCGGGGAGGGGGACAAGAGACCCAGTACTTC.

This clone showed up just a few times. V and J are TRBV7-2 and TRBJ2-1, with D possibly being TRBD2 (6 bases). Germline CDR1 SGHTA, CDR2 FQGNSA. Trimming shortened V by 5 bases and J by 4 bases, and 12 bases separated the two germline ends. The CDR3 loop spans 14 amino acids. Written as DNA, the CDR3 is TGTGCCAGCAGCCTATCCGGGAGATACAATGAGCAGTTCTTC. Translation: CASSLSGRYNEQFF.

This clone was observed a few times. The chain couples TRBV5-5 to TRBJ2-5; 7 positions match TRBD2. Trimming took 0 bases from V and 1 from J; bases not matched to a gene: 3. The CDR3 extends over 15 amino acids. Looked up from germline, CDR1 is SGHKS and CDR2 is YYEKEE (reference sequence). CDR3 nucleotide sequence: TGTGCCAGCAGCTTGGTGGGCGGGGGCCAAGAGACCCAGTACTTC. Amino acid sequence: CASSLVGGGQETQYF. The variable domain in full, completed from reference TRBV5-5 and TRBJ2-5, reads DAGVTQSPTHLIKTRGQQVTLRCSPISGHKSVSWYQQVLGQGPQFIFQYYEKEERGRGNFPDRFSARQFPNYSSELNVNALLLGDSALYLCASSLVGGGQETQYFGPGTRLLVL.

This chain uses TRBV7-9 with TRBJ1-4; a possible D gene is TRBD1 (5 bases). The V gene's germline CDR1 is SEHNR and CDR2 FQNEAQ (reference sequence). V shed 5 bases and J shed 7 bases, with 17 bases lying between them. The length of the CDR3 is 15 residues. CDR3: CASSLRQGNLEKLFF. Here the CDR3 DNA reads TGTGCCAGCAGCCTCCGGCAGGGCAATCTTGAAAAACTGTTTTTT.

This clone appeared a few times. In nucleotides, the CDR3 is TGCGCCAGCAGCCAAGATTTCCGGGGACAGATCTATGGCTACACCTTC. Amino acid sequence: CASSQDFRGQIYGYTF. This chain joins TRBV4-3 and TRBJ1-2; TRBD1 agrees at 7 bases. This CDR3 contains 16 residues. Germline assignment: CDR1 LGHNA and CDR2 YSLEER. The V segment lost 0 bases and the J segment 4 bases; nucleotides outside the gene matches: 8.

A few counts support this clone. The genes are TRBV19 and TRBJ1-4; possibly TRBD1 for D (6 bases). Germline V gives CDR1 LNHDA, CDR2 SQIVND (reference sequence). Trimming took 2 bases from V and 5 from J, leaving 18 bases between them. The CDR3 covers 17 residues. The DNA for the CDR3 is TGTGCCAGTAGTATACCCCTCTGGGACATTAGGAATGAAAAACTGTTTTTT. It codes for CASSIPLWDIRNEKLFF.